This entry is about one T cell receptor (beta chain). The protocol was immunoSEQ multiplex PCR, while the TCRdb copy is restricted to in-frame clones and leaves out a portion. Seen here are about 70,000 clones, roughly 82% observed once, and the top ten hold 1.8%. The record originates from a study of blood T cell repertoires in COVID-19. At the level of the study: COVID-19 samples collected from the United States, Italy and Spain covered acute and convalescent phases.

The V and J ends lost 5 bases and 0 bases respectively, with 14 bases between them. The CDR3 has 16 amino acids. Germline assignment: CDR1 SEHNR and CDR2 FQNEAQ (reference sequence). V is TRBV7-9 and J is TRBJ2-1; D is perhaps TRBD1 (6 bases). Material: peripheral blood. The clonotype was recovered from a woman aged 60-75 years with acute or convalescent COVID-19. CDR3 in DNA: TGTGCCAGCAGCCCAGGGGTCAGGGTCTCCTACAATGAGCAGTTCTTC. This encodes CASSPGVRVSYNEQFF.